This T cell receptor (beta chain) was observed in a study of tumor and adjacent non-tumor tissue in lung cancer. The wider study: Each sample yielded 3.5 million to 5 million productive TCRbeta reads on average. Findings and limits, study-wide: Tumor tissue had significantly higher TCR diversity than normal lung. Top 100 clones took a larger repertoire share in normal lung.

On this clonotype: What it binds is unknown.

A modified ARM-PCR protocol with three rounds of nested PCR amplified TCRbeta. One entry per CDR3 protein results from TCRdb running MiXCR on the multiplex PCR reads. The sample includes more than 95,000 distinct CDR3 sequences, 66% of them seen just once. RNA was extracted from bulk tissue without any cell sorting. The CDR3 has 16 amino acids. The V and J ends lost 4 bases and 0 bases respectively, with 13 bases between them. The TCR comes from a man aged 30 to 39 with non-small cell lung cancer. The chain carries TRBV12-3 or TRBV12-4 and TRBJ1-3; D is uncertain. The sequenced material came from lung tumor tissue. The DNA of the CDR3 is TGTGCCAGCAGTTACGACACAGTCTACTCTGGAAACACCATATATTTT. This codes for CASSYDTVYSGNTIYF.